Presented here are 29 T cell receptor beta chains from one specimen sequenced in a study of shared clonotypes between healthy human individuals. Here immunoSEQ multiplex PCR was the method, and the copy in TCRdb shows in-frame clones only, minus some. Here the sample spans 2 million to 3 million clones, approximately 90% being singletons. Sequenced material: naive CD4+ T cells sorted from blood. Subset reported: CD45RA+ positively selected. Receptor source: a man aged 18 to 29 in good health.

V usage is TRBV30 and J usage is TRBJ2-3; D is ambiguous. Germline V CDR1 and CDR2: GTSNPN, SVGIG (reference sequence). The CDR3 has 14 amino acids. The V end lost 2 bases, the J end lost 3 bases, and 12 bases lay between the germline ends. CDR3 residues: CAWSLRHATDTQYF. The CDR3 nucleotides read TGTGCCTGGAGTTTGAGACATGCAACAGATACGCAGTATTTT.

This chain links TRBV6-1 with TRBJ2-1; TRBD2 aligns across 8 bases. CDR1 is MNHNS, CDR2 SASEGT, per germline. The CDR3 is 15 residues long. V was clipped by 5 bases and J by 1 base; unmatched bases: 4. CDR3 sequence (DNA): TGTGCCAGCAGTCCCAGCGGGAGTTCCTACAATGAGCAGTTCTTC. This encodes CASSPSGSSYNEQFF.

This clone was recorded only once. V and J are TRBV19 and TRBJ1-5, with 12 bases aligning to TRBD1. The length of the CDR3 is 16 residues. Germline V gene data show CDR1 as LNHDA and CDR2 as SQIVND (reference sequence). The junction had 8 bases not matched to a gene; V was cut back by 6 bases and J by 5 bases. The CDR3 protein is CASRIQGQGAYQPQHF. As DNA, the CDR3 is TGTGCCAGTAGAATCCAGGGACAGGGGGCCTATCAGCCCCAGCATTTT. The whole variable domain, remainder taken from reference TRBV19 and TRBJ1-5, is DGGITQSPKYLFRKEGQNVTLSCEQNLNHDAMYWYRQDPGQGLRLIYYSQIVNDFQKGDIAEGYSVSREKKESFPLTVTSAQKNPTAFYLCASRIQGQGAYQPQHFGDGTRLSIL.

The chain recombines TRBV11-2 with TRBJ1-6; D unclear. The CDR3 consists of 18 residues. V shed 0 bases and J shed 0 bases, with 12 bases lying between them. CDR1 is SGHAT, CDR2 FQNNGV, per germline. The CDR3 DNA reads TGTGCCAGCAGCTTAGAGCCACCCGCTAGCTCCTATAATTCACCCCTCCACTTT. The encoded protein is CASSLEPPASSYNSPLHF.

The gene calls are TRBV19 and TRBJ1-3; no reliable D call. The germline V and J ends were trimmed by 6 bases and 0 bases, with 18 bases remaining between them. CDR1 LNHDA and CDR2 SQIVND come from the germline V gene (reference sequence). This CDR3 is 17 amino acids long. The chain's CDR3 is CASSELFSLGSGNTIYF. For the CDR3, the DNA is TGTGCCAGTAGCGAACTGTTCTCCCTAGGCTCTGGAAACACCATATATTTT.

The chain combines TRBV2 with TRBJ2-4; D perhaps matches TRBD2 (5 bases). Germline CDR1 is SNHLY and CDR2 is FYNNEI. The ends were cut back, 1 base at V and 5 bases at J, with 15 bases in the middle. The CDR3 runs to 16 residues. CDR3 sequence: CASSEGHTGSENIQYF. The CDR3 nucleotides are TGTGCCAGCAGTGAAGGGCACACGGGGAGTGAAAACATTCAGTACTTC.

V usage is TRBV9 and J usage is TRBJ2-5; the match to TRBD2 covers 11 bases. V shed 0 bases and J 2 bases; nucleotides not matched to a gene: 15. CDR3 length equals 20 residues. Germline V gene lookup returns CDR1 SGDLS and CDR2 YYNGEE. CDR3 amino acids: CASSVATTVGLAGRQETQYF. The DNA of the CDR3 is TGTGCCAGCAGCGTAGCTACGACGGTTGGACTAGCGGGCAGGCAAGAGACCCAGTACTTC. Supplemented by reference TRBV9 and TRBJ2-5, the full variable domain reads DSGVTQTPKHLITATGQRVTLRCSPRSGDLSVYWYQQSLDQGLQFLIQYYNGEERAKGNILERFSAQQFPDLHSELNLSSLELGDSALYFCASSVATTVGLAGRQETQYFGPGTRLLVL.

The chain links TRBV4-3 to TRBJ2-2, with TRBD1 identical over 9 bases. V dropped 1 base and J dropped 4; count of bases not matched to a gene: 7. Germline V gene data show CDR1 as LGHNA and CDR2 as YSLEER. The CDR3 contains 17 residues. This chain's CDR3 is CASSQASGTGSTGELFF. The DNA of the CDR3 is TGCGCCAGCAGCCAAGCCTCCGGGACAGGGAGCACCGGGGAGCTGTTTTTT.

This sequence joins TRBV11-2 and TRBJ2-2, with D perhaps TRBD1 or TRBD2 (5 bases each). V was clipped by 2 bases and J by 4 bases, with 14 bases between them. The CDR3 runs 16 residues. The germline CDR1 and CDR2 sequences are SGHAT and FQNNGV. The DNA of the CDR3 is TGTGCCAGCAGCTTACCCGGGGCCCAGACCACCGGGGAGCTGTTTTTT. It encodes CASSLPGAQTTGELFF.

The V and J genes are TRBV5-1 and TRBJ2-7; D unresolved. In germline, CDR1 is SGHRS, CDR2 YFSETQ. V was pared by 1 base and J by 0 bases, with 11 bases between. CDR3 size: 15 residues. CDR3 amino acids: CASSLFRGLSYEQYF. Here the CDR3 DNA reads TGCGCCAGCAGCTTGTTCAGAGGCCTCTCCTACGAGCAGTACTTC.

V gene TRBV27 combines with J gene TRBJ2-4, with D perhaps matching TRBD1 or TRBD2 (6 bases each). Germline loops: CDR1 MNHEY, CDR2 SMNVEV (reference sequence). The CDR3 length is 14 residues. Trimming shortened V by 8 bases and J by 0 bases, and 11 bases separated the two germline ends. The CDR3 sequence is CASGRGLAKNIQYF. The CDR3 nucleotides are TGTGCCAGCGGTCGGGGGCTAGCCAAAAACATTCAGTACTTC.

The chain is built from TRBV7-2 and TRBJ2-4; D may be TRBD1 (5 bases). V lost 1 base and J 0 bases, leaving 10 bases between the germline ends. The length of the CDR3 is 16 residues. CDR1 is SGHTA and CDR2 is FQGNSA in the germline V gene. The CDR3 DNA reads TGTGCCAGCAGCTTAGGCCAGGGAATAGCCAAAAACATTCAGTACTTC. Translation: CASSLGQGIAKNIQYF.

The chain carries TRBV7-2 and TRBJ2-3; D tentatively fits TRBD1 or TRBD2 (5 bases each). V lost 5 bases to trimming and J lost 9 bases, with 12 bases between them. CDR3 length: 12 amino acids. Germline V gives CDR1 SGHTA, CDR2 FQGNSA. DNA of the CDR3: TGTGCCAGCAGCCCCAGACGGGGCACGCAGTATTTT. Amino acids: CASSPRRGTQYF.

The genes are TRBV5-1 and TRBJ2-1; D gene uncertain. Germline lookup yields CDR1 SGHRS and CDR2 YFSETQ. The ends were cut back, 0 bases at V and 9 bases at J, with 10 bases in the middle. The CDR3 contains 13 residues. CDR3 DNA sequence: TGCGCCAGCAGCTTGGACCCAAGCAGTGAGCAGTTCTTC. Amino acid sequence: CASSLDPSSEQFF.

The chain links TRBV19 to TRBJ2-1; D is uncertain. Germline assignment: CDR1 LNHDA and CDR2 SQIVND (reference sequence). The V gene lost 6 bases and the J gene lost 0 bases, with 15 bases spanning the gap. The CDR3 is 16 residues long. CDR3 loop: CASRAGLMSSYNEQFF. CDR3 in DNA: TGTGCCAGTAGGGCCGGGCTAATGAGCTCCTACAATGAGCAGTTCTTC.

The chain links TRBV5-5 to TRBJ2-7, with D uncertain. Germline CDR1 SGHKS, CDR2 YYEKEE (reference sequence). CDR3 length: 20 amino acids. V was shortened by 2 bases and J by 2 bases, with 29 bases between the two germline ends. The DNA for the CDR3 is TGTGCCAGCAGCTTTAAGGGTCTCCTTAGTAACGGGTATCTTACCTACGAGCAGTACTTC. Protein sequence: CASSFKGLLSNGYLTYEQYF.

The rearrangement uses TRBV5-6 and TRBJ2-7; 7 bases match TRBD2. This CDR3 is built from 15 residues. V gave up 0 bases and J gave up 0 bases; unmatched junction bases: 3. The germline gives CDR1 SGHDT, CDR2 YYEEEE. The CDR3 DNA reads TGTGCCAGCAGCTTGGGTCTAGCGGTCTCCTACGAGCAGTACTTC. Protein product: CASSLGLAVSYEQYF.

The chain recombines TRBV28 with TRBJ1-5; D perhaps matches TRBD1 (5 bases). Germline CDR1 MDHEN, CDR2 SYDVKM. V lost 2 bases and J 2 bases, leaving 10 bases between the germline ends. The CDR3 length is 15 residues. CDR3 sequence (DNA): TGTGCCAGCAGTTTAGCGGGGGGTCGCAATCAGCCCCAGCATTTT. Its protein is CASSLAGGRNQPQHF.

The chain has TRBV4-1 and TRBJ2-4, with D perhaps matching TRBD1 (5 bases). V gave up 2 bases and J gave up 0 bases, with 14 bases separating them. Germline values: CDR1 MGHRA, CDR2 YSYEKL. The CDR3 runs 17 residues. CDR3: CASSQQGPWVAKNIQYF. The CDR3 nucleotides read TGCGCCAGCAGCCAACAGGGCCCATGGGTAGCCAAAAACATTCAGTACTTC.

The V and J genes are TRBV6-5 and TRBJ2-7; 8 bases align to TRBD1. The V segment lost 5 bases and the J segment 2 bases; nucleotides outside the gene matches: 8. The CDR3 is 15 residues long. In germline, CDR1 is MNHEY, CDR2 SVGAGI. CDR3 sequence reads: CASSTGTGRAYEQYF. The CDR3 region has the DNA TGTGCCAGCAGTACCGGGACAGGAAGAGCCTACGAGCAGTACTTC.

This clone was detected only once. The rearrangement links TRBV19 to TRBJ1-5, with 10 nucleotides matching TRBD1. The CDR3 is 16 residues long. With 8 bases clipped from V and 5 bases from J, the junction kept 12 bases outside the gene matches. Germline CDR1 and CDR2: LNHDA and SQIVND (reference sequence). Here the CDR3 DNA reads TGTGCCAGTCAGAGGATGGGACAGGGGTTATATCAGCCCCAGCATTTT. Its protein product is CASQRMGQGLYQPQHF.

The chain recombines TRBV7-2 with TRBJ2-3; D is perhaps TRBD1 (6 bases). This CDR3 has 19 residues. V gave up 0 bases and J gave up 2 bases, with 21 bases separating them. The V gene's germline CDR1 is SGHTA and CDR2 FQGNSA. The CDR3 DNA sequence: TGTGCCAGCAGCTTAGCACAAGAGGACAGTTCGGCGTTCACAGATACGCAGTATTTT. This codes for CASSLAQEDSSAFTDTQYF.

The chain has TRBV28 and TRBJ1-2; tentatively, D is TRBD1 (5 bases). The CDR3 extends over 15 amino acids. The germline V gene encodes CDR1 MDHEN and CDR2 SYDVKM. V lost 6 bases and J 6 bases, leaving 20 bases between the germline ends. The chain's CDR3 is CASRVGPPYVDGYTF. The CDR3 nucleotides are TGTGCCAGCAGGGTGGGGCCGCCGTACGTGGATGGCTACACCTTC.

This clone was seen only once. This chain connects TRBV7-7 to TRBJ2-2, with D maybe TRBD2 (6 bases). The CDR3 has 17 amino acids. Germline V gene data show CDR1 as SSHAT and CDR2 as FNYEAQ (reference sequence). The CDR3 sequence: CASAPAEDGRGAGELFF. CDR3 coding DNA: TGTGCTAGCGCCCCGGCCGAGGACGGGAGAGGTGCCGGGGAGCTGTTTTTT.

Here the CDR3 DNA reads TGTGCCAGCAGCCCGGGCTTGACTAGCGGGATAGGAGATACGCAGTATTTT. Translated: CASSPGLTSGIGDTQYF. The chain links TRBV11-3 to TRBJ2-3, with TRBD2 identical over 11 bases. The V gene's germline CDR1 is SGHNT and CDR2 YENEEA. The CDR3 contains 17 residues. The V gene end was trimmed by 5 bases and the J gene end by 5 bases; junction bases not matched to a gene: 12.

This clone was detected once. The chain is built from TRBV28 and TRBJ1-2; D call uncertain. This CDR3 is built from 13 residues. CDR1 is MDHEN and CDR2 is SYDVKM in the germline V gene. Trimming took off 5 bases at V and 4 bases at J, with 11 bases between the two ends. CDR3 amino acids: CASSPPSGYGYTF. CDR3 nucleotides: TGTGCCAGCAGTCCTCCATCGGGCTATGGCTACACCTTC.

The chain has TRBV11-3 and TRBJ1-6; the D is unclear. Germline CDR1 is SGHNT and CDR2 is YENEEA. V gave up 5 bases and J gave up 5 bases, with 19 bases separating them. The length of the CDR3 is 17 residues. CDR3 sequence (DNA): TGTGCCAGCAGCCCGAATCCCCGGGCAGCAAATAATTCACCCCTCCACTTT. Its translation is CASSPNPRAANNSPLHF.

This clone was detected only once. The genes are TRBV25-1 and TRBJ2-7, with a possible D match to TRBD2 (5 bases). Germline V lookup: CDR1 MGHDK, CDR2 SYGVNS. This CDR3 spans 14 amino acids. V lost 2 bases to trimming and J lost 6 bases, with 14 bases between them. In nucleotides, the CDR3 is TGTGCCAGCAGTGAAGAGGCGGGTAGGGCCGAGCAGTACTTC. Translating it yields CASSEEAGRAEQYF.

This chain uses TRBV2 with TRBJ2-3; a possible D gene is TRBD2 (5 bases). The CDR3 loop spans 17 amino acids. From germline, CDR1 is SNHLY and CDR2 FYNNEI. V was shortened by 4 bases and J by 0 bases, with 17 bases between the two germline ends. CDR3 nucleotides: TGTGCCAGCAGTGGACAAGGGAGTGCAACTAGCACAGATACGCAGTATTTT. This sequence encodes CASSGQGSATSTDTQYF.